The sequence of this T cell receptor beta chain was determined in a study of blood T cell repertoires in COVID-19. This clone has only one observation. Authors' methods: Reference gene primer amplification in the assay estimated nucleated cell counts. TCRdb's copy holds only in-frame clones and misses some; the assay was immunoSEQ multiplex PCR. V and J calls and clone size are given by that table; D and trimming were obtained from the DNA. The table includes around 67,000 clones, roughly 89% detected once. The origin of this receptor is a woman over 75 with acute or convalescent COVID-19. The sequenced sample consisted of peripheral blood.

CDR3 residues: CASSPQTGSSYEQYF. CDR3 bases: TGCGCCAGCAGCCCGCAGACAGGGAGCTCCTACGAGCAGTACTTC. The rearrangement uses TRBV4-3 and TRBJ2-7, with TRBD1 identical over 7 bases. Losses at the gene ends were 4 bases for V and 0 bases for J; bases not matched to a gene: 6. Looked up from germline, CDR1 is LGHNA and CDR2 is YSLEER. The CDR3 is 15 amino acids.